The TCR beta chain under discussion was sequenced for a study of identical twins (dated by TCRdb to between 2015 and 2016). Concerning the study at large: To test whether fetal clonotypes persist, this study deep-sequenced TCR alpha and beta repertoires from monozygotic twins, from unrelated adults of various ages, and from cord blood. Replicate twin experiments were performed at different times using different library preparation protocols to rule out contamination.

The junction shows trimming of 2 bases on V and 5 bases on J, and the gene matches do not reach 4 bases of it. Reading from cysteine to phenylalanine, the CDR3 counts 16 amino acids. The DNA shown is the 48-base CDR3, in frame from base 1. Based on the germline V gene (reference sequence), the CDR1 and CDR2 sequences are LGHDT and YNNKEL. This clonotype was seen many times. Its antigen is not yet known. Base qualities are not recorded, but no much larger clone differs from it by a single base. Only healthy Caucasian donors were included. The twin cohort comprised three pairs of female monozygotic twins, all aged roughly 18 to 30 years. Positive isolation kits from Invitrogen were used to isolate the CD4+ and CD8+ T cell populations. The library was made by 5' RACE. TCRdb names Illumina HiSeq 2000 as the instrument used. A universal primer binding site was introduced by template switching, and a unique molecular identifier was present in the final cDNA, enabling accurate counting of TCR cDNA molecules. Specific primers in the conserved constant-segment region were used to synthesize first-strand cDNA for the TCR alpha and beta chains. Each cDNA library was double barcoded, with a SMART-Mk sample barcode plus Illumina barcodes, to control for contamination. TruSeq adapter sequences and Illumina sample barcodes were added in two successive PCR steps. The TCR alpha and beta cDNA libraries were sequenced on the Illumina HiSeq platform using custom primers. Concerning the study's data processing: Unique molecular identifiers were extracted from raw reads with MiGEC, and CDR3 positions were determined with MiXCR. Recombination models were inferred per individual with the repgenHMM and IGoR tools using an EM algorithm. The tcR package in R was used for shared clonotype analysis, with sharing normalized by the product of cloneset sizes. Out-of-frame nonproductive sequences were analyzed to study raw recombination free of thymic and clonal selection effects. The public reads were reanalyzed by TCRdb: fastp trimming at Q25, MiXCR alignment, in-frame beta chains only. Each CDR3 protein appears once, grouped with its most common genes and DNA. The V and J calls reflect TCRdb's pipeline rather than the authors' work. The sample table lists fewer than 550,000 distinct CDR3 sequences, about 15% of them with a count of one. The ten largest make up 0.35% to 0.45% of the sample.

The research as a whole found: The excess sharing between twins in beta out-of-frame sequences was weaker because fewer shared sequences reduced the signal-to-noise ratio. Fewer insertions were carried by abundant cord blood beta clonotypes; a weaker similar trend was observed in young adult naive repertoires, while no such trend was observed in memory repertoires. Recombination models systematically underestimated out-of-frame TCR alpha sharing in monozygotic twins but agreed with sharing between unrelated individuals. Conclusions relied on cross-sectional statistical analysis, since the same donors could not be followed over many years. Zero-insertion analyses could be partly confounded by invariant T cells such as MAIT and iNKT, although diverse VJ usage argued against such confounding for most clonotypes. Compared with coincidental sharing between unrelated individuals, an excess of low generation-probability sequences was observed among out-of-frame TCR alpha sequences shared between twins.

In addition, the sample was reused for a study of yellow fever vaccine responses in identical twins. Taken from the second paper: The T cell response to vaccination in identical twins was reported by the authors to appear partly convergent and partly personalized. In the study, vaccine-responding T cell clones were precisely tracked in identical twins.

The sequence joins TRBV3-1 to TRBJ2-1; the junction holds 12 bases that match TRBD1. Sequencing was done on a sample of CD4+ T cells sorted from blood. The source of this sequence is a woman between 18 and 29 years old in good health. The bases read TGTGCCAGCAGCCAATGGGACAGGGGGCAGGACAATGAGCAGTTCTTC. This is translated as CASSQWDRGQDNEQFF.